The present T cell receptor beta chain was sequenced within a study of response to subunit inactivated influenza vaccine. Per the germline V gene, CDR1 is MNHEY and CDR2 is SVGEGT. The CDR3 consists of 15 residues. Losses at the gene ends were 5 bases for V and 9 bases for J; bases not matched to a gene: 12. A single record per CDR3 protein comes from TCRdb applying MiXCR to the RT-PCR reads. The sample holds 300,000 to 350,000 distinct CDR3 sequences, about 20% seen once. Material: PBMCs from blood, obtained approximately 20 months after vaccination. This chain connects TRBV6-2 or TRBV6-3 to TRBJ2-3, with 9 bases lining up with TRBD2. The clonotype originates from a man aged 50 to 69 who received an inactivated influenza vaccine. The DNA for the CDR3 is TGTGCCAGCAGTCCTCGGGGACTAGCTGCTGGGACGCAGTATTTT. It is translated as CASSPRGLAAGTQYF.